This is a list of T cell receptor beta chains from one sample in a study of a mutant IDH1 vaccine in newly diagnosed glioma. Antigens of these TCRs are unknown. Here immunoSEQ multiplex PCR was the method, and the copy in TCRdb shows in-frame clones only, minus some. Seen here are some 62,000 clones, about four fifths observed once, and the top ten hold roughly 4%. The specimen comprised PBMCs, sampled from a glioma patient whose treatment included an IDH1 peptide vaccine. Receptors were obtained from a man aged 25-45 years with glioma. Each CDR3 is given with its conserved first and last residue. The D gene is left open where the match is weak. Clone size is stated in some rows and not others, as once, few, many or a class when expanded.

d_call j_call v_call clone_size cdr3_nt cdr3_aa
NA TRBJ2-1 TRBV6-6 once TGTGCCAGCACTGGATGGGATGAGCAGTTCTTC CASTGWDEQFF
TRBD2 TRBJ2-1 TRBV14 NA TGTGCCAGCAGCCAAGATTGGGGGACTAGAAGGCACGATGAGCAGTTCTTC CASSQDWGTRRHDEQFF
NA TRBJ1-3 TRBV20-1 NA TGCAGTGCTGTCGGGGGAAACACCATATATTTT CSAVGGNTIYF
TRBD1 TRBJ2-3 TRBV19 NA TGTGCCAGTAGTAAAGACAGGGTGAGCGCAGATACGCAGTATTTT CASSKDRVSADTQYF
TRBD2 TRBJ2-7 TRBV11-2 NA TGTGCCAGCAGCCCTTGGGAGGGTAGCGGATACGAGCAGTACTTC CASSPWEGSGYEQYF
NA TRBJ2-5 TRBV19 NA TGTGCCAGTAGTATCCGCATGGGCCCGGTAGAGACCCAGTACTTC CASSIRMGPVETQYF
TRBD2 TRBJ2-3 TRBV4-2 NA TGTGCCAGCAGCCAAGAACTAGCGGGGGCCCCCGACCCTAGCACAGATACGCAGTATTTT CASSQELAGAPDPSTDTQYF
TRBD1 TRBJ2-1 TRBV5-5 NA TGTGCCAGCAGAATTCCGGGACAGGGGTACAATGAGCAGTTCTTC CASRIPGQGYNEQFF
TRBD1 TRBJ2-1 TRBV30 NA TGTGCCTGGAGGTTGAGGGGGCCACCGGAATACAATGAGCAGTTCTTC CAWRLRGPPEYNEQFF
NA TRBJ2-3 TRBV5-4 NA TGTGCCAGCAGCTTGGCCGGGACGCCAACTAGCACAGATACGCAGTATTTT CASSLAGTPTSTDTQYF
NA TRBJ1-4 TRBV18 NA TGTGCCAGCTCACCACGGGGTGGAAGGAGAGCAACTAATGAAAAACTGTTTTTT CASSPRGGRRATNEKLFF
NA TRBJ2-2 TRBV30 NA TGTGCCTGGGTTAGGCAGGTCCACACCGGGGAGCTGTTTTTT CAWVRQVHTGELFF
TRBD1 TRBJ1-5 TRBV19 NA TGTGCCAGTAGTAGGGGGACAGGGCGCGGCAATCAGCCCCAGCATTTT CASSRGTGRGNQPQHF
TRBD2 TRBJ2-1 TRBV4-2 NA TGTGCCAGCAGCCAAGAACTAGCGGGGGGGCCGGACGATGAGCAGTTCTTC CASSQELAGGPDDEQFF
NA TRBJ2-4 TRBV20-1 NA TGCAGTGCTGAAAGACAGGACATTCAGTACTTC CSAERQDIQYF
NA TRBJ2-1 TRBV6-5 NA TGTGCCAGCAGTTACCGCCAGGCCTACAATGAGCAGTTCTTC CASSYRQAYNEQFF
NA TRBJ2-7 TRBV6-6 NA TGTGCCAGCAGTTACTCGATCAGCATGGGGGAGCAGTACTTC CASSYSISMGEQYF
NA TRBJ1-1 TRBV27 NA TGTGCCAGCAGTTCGTACGAAACAGGGAACTCTGAAGCTTTCTTT CASSSYETGNSEAFF
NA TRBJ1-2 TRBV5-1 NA TGCGCCAGCAGCCCGGACAGTTTCCTTACGAGGGGCTACACCTTC CASSPDSFLTRGYTF
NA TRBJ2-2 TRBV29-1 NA TGCAGCGTTGCGAAGGCAACCGGGGAGCTGTTTTTT CSVAKATGELFF
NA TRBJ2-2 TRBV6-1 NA TGTGCCAGCAGTGAAGTCGACTCCCCGCGGAACACCGGGGAGCTGTTTTTT CASSEVDSPRNTGELFF
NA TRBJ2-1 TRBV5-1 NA TGCGCCAGCAGCTTGGAGGGGACTTATTACAATGAGCAGTTCTTC CASSLEGTYYNEQFF
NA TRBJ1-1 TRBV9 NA TGTGCCAGCAGCGTAGCGCCAGGGGAAGCTTTCTTT CASSVAPGEAFF
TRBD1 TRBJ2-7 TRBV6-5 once TGTGCCAGCAGGCCAGACAGGGGTAACTCCTACGAGCAGTACTTC CASRPDRGNSYEQYF
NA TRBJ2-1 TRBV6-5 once TGTGCCAGCAGTTATGGCACAGGGTTTCGGGGTGAGCAGTTCTTC CASSYGTGFRGEQFF
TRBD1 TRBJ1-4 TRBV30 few TGTGCCTGGAGTGTCTCCGGGACAGGGGGTGATAGGCTGTTTTTT CAWSVSGTGGDRLFF
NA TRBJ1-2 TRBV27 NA TGTGCCAGCAGTTTATTTCCACAGGGCCCCGGGTATGGCTACACCTTC CASSLFPQGPGYGYTF
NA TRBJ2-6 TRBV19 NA TGTGCCAGTAGTATTGGGACTTATAGCTCTGGGGCCAACGTCCTGACTTTC CASSIGTYSSGANVLTF
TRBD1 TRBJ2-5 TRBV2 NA TGTGCCAGCAGTAGTGGCGGACAGGGTCAGTGGACCCAGTACTTC CASSSGGQGQWTQYF
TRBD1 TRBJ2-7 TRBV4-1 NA TGCGCCAGCAGCCCACTACCGGGACAGTGGTACGAGCAGTACTTC CASSPLPGQWYEQYF
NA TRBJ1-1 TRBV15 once TGTGCCACCAGCACAGGACTGGGCCACACTGAAGCTTTCTTT CATSTGLGHTEAFF
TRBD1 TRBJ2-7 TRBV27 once TGTGCCAGCAGTTCGGACAGGGGGATAGTCGAGCAGTACTTC CASSSDRGIVEQYF
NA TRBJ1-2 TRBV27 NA TGTGCCAGCAGCAAAGTCCCCCCGGGAGACCTATTGGGTGGCTACACCTTC CASSKVPPGDLLGGYTF
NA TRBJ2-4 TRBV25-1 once TGTGCCAGCAGTGAATTGGGATCGAACAGGGACATTCAGTACTTC CASSELGSNRDIQYF
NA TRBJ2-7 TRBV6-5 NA TGTGCCAGCAGCTCAGGGTCTTACGAGCAGTACTTC CASSSGSYEQYF
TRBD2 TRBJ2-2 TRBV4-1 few TGCGCCAGCAGCAAAGGACTTGGGACTAGCGGGGGACGTACCGGGGAGCTGTTTTTT CASSKGLGTSGGRTGELFF
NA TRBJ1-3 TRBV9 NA TGTGCCAGCAGCGTAGAGCCCAGGCCTGGTGGAAACACCATATATTTT CASSVEPRPGGNTIYF
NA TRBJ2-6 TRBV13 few TGTGCCAGCAGCGCCGGGCGCTCTGGGGCCAACGTCCTGACTTTC CASSAGRSGANVLTF
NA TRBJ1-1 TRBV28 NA TGTGCCAGCAGCTCTGGGGGACACTTGAACACTGAAGCTTTCTTT CASSSGGHLNTEAFF
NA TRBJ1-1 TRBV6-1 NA TGTGCCAGCAGTGAGTCCGGAGAAAGCACTGAAGCTTTCTTT CASSESGESTEAFF
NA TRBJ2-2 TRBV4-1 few TGCGCCAGCAGCCAAGACCCTTTGGGCCTACGGGTGAACACCGGGGAGCTGTTTTTT CASSQDPLGLRVNTGELFF
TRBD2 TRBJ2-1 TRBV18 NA TGTGCCAGCTCACGCACAGCGGGGGATGTCTACAATGAGCAGTTCTTC CASSRTAGDVYNEQFF
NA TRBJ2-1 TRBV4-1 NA TGCGCCAGCAGCCCCGGGCCTAGCCTAAACAATGAGCAGTTCTTC CASSPGPSLNNEQFF
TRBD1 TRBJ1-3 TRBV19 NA TGTGCCAGCAGCAGGGGGTCTGGAAACACCATATATTTT CASSRGSGNTIYF
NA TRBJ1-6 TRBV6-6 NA TGTGCCAGCAGTTACGCGGACAGCCTTAATTCACCCCTCCACTTT CASSYADSLNSPLHF
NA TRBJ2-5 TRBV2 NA TGTGCCATCCAAGAGACCCAGTACTTC CAIQETQYF
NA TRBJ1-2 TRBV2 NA TGTGCCAGCAGCCCCCTGGTGGACAGCCCCCGAAGGATAAACGGCTACACCTTC CASSPLVDSPRRINGYTF
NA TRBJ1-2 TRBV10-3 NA TGTGCCATCAGTGAGTCAGAGCTGACAGAAGCTATTAACTATGGCTACACCTTC CAISESELTEAINYGYTF
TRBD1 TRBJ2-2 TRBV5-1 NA TGCGCCAGCAGCTTGTTTGGACAGGGGCCCGAGGAGCTGTTTTTT CASSLFGQGPEELFF
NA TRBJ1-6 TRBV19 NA TGTGCCAGTAGTCCGGTACACCTGAGTTCACCCCTCCACTTT CASSPVHLSSPLHF
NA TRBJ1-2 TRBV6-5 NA TGTGCCAGCAGTTACTCGCGGCAGGCGCTCTATGGCTACACCTTC CASSYSRQALYGYTF